Shown below are 18 T cell receptor beta chains from a single sample sequenced in a study of T-cell memory formation after mild COVID-19. In TCRdb, the 5' RACE reads were re-called with MiXCR into one record per CDR3 protein. The sample has 580,000 or so distinct CDR3 sequences, 17% seen once. Input material: PBMCs or a T cell subset sorted from them (not recorded which). The origin of the receptors is an adult woman who had mild COVID-19 (a few samples of this study predate the infection). Cell type and time point are not known.

This clonotype was seen more than once but under ten times. This sequence joins TRBV20-1 and TRBJ2-3; 12 nucleotides line up with TRBD2. The germline CDR1 and CDR2 sequences are DFQATT and SNEGSKA (reference sequence). This CDR3 is 17 amino acids long. V dropped 1 base and J dropped 7; count of bases not matched to a gene: 12. CDR3 in DNA: TGCAGTGCTAGAGTTGGGGCTAGCGGGAGGGCCGGGAATACGCAGTATTTT. It encodes CSARVGASGRAGNTQYF.

This clonotype was seen a few times. V gene TRBV2 combines with J gene TRBJ1-5; D is perhaps TRBD1 (6 bases). CDR3 length equals 16 residues. Trimming shortened V by 6 bases and J by 1 base, and 16 bases separated the two germline ends. Germline CDR1 is SNHLY and CDR2 is FYNNEI. The CDR3 DNA reads TGTGCCAGCAGGGCCCTGGGGGGCAGGAGCAATCAGCCCCAGCATTTT. It is translated as CASRALGGRSNQPQHF.

This clonotype was detected a few times. The gene calls are TRBV29-1 and TRBJ1-1, with D perhaps matching TRBD1 (5 bases). Trimming took off 6 bases at V and 5 bases at J, with 13 bases between the two ends. The CDR3 has 12 residues. The germline V gene encodes CDR1 SQVTM and CDR2 ANQGSEA. CDR3 sequence: CSVLLGPTEAFF. CDR3 nucleotides: TGCAGCGTCCTCCTGGGACCGACTGAAGCTTTCTTT.

This chain uses TRBV19 with TRBJ1-2; the D gene is possibly TRBD1 (6 bases). Germline loops: CDR1 LNHDA, CDR2 SQIVND (reference sequence). The V gene lost 5 bases and the J gene lost 4 bases, with 20 bases spanning the gap. The CDR3 loop spans 16 amino acids. In DNA, the CDR3 is TGTGCCAGTAGTCCTCTATCTACAGGGTTCGGCTATGGCTACACCTTC. Its translation: CASSPLSTGFGYGYTF.

In its sample, this clonotype was seen a few times. The chain is built from TRBV7-3 and TRBJ2-1; 8 bases agree with TRBD2. The germline V gene encodes CDR1 SGHTA and CDR2 FQGTGA. The V segment lost 5 bases and the J segment 2 bases; nucleotides outside the gene matches: 5. The CDR3 is 15 amino acids. In nucleotides, the CDR3 is TGTGCCAGCAGCCTTAGCGGGGTCACCTACAATGAGCAGTTCTTC. Translating gives CASSLSGVTYNEQFF.

The chain uses TRBV7-9 and TRBJ1-1, with TRBD1 matching over 9 bases. This CDR3 spans 15 amino acids. The V gene end was trimmed by 6 bases and the J gene end by 6 bases; junction bases not matched to a gene: 11. Germline V CDR1 and CDR2: SEHNR, FQNEAQ (reference sequence). The DNA for the CDR3 is TGTGCCAGCAGATCCGGGACAGGGACAAACGCTGAAGCTTTCTTT. It translates to CASRSGTGTNAEAFF.

This clonotype was observed a few times. The chain couples TRBV6-2 or TRBV6-3 to TRBJ2-7; 7 positions agree with TRBD1. Germline V lookup: CDR1 MNHEY, CDR2 SVGEGT. The CDR3 sequence is 13 residues long. Losses at the gene ends were 7 bases for V and 7 bases for J; bases not matched to a gene: 10. The CDR3, as DNA: TGTGCCAGCAATTCAAGGGGGCCTGGGGAGCAGTACTTC. Protein product: CASNSRGPGEQYF.

The V and J genes are TRBV12-3 or TRBV12-4 and TRBJ1-1; D gene ambiguous. The CDR3 loop spans 13 amino acids. Trimming took off 5 bases at V and 7 bases at J, with 14 bases between the two ends. The CDR3 sequence is CASSLYGGHEAFF. CDR3 nucleotide sequence: TGTGCCAGCAGTCTCTACGGAGGCCATGAAGCTTTCTTT.

This clonotype has a handful of counts. The gene calls are TRBV7-2 and TRBJ2-7; 12 positions match TRBD2. The J segment lost 10 bases and the V segment lost 1 base, leaving 5 bases of the junction unmatched. The CDR3 sequence is 14 residues long. CDR1 is SGHTA, CDR2 FQGNSA, per germline. The CDR3 DNA reads TGTGCCAGCAGCTTAGAGACTAGCGGGAGTAGACAGTACTTC. Encoded protein: CASSLETSGSRQYF.

This rearrangement joins TRBV7-9 to TRBJ2-7, with 7 bases that match TRBD2. The CDR3 has 16 amino acids. The germline V gene has CDR1 SEHNR and CDR2 FQNEAQ (reference sequence). The V gene end was trimmed by 1 base and the J gene end by 2 bases; junction bases not matched to a gene: 8. CDR3: CASSLVVGGITYEQYF. The CDR3 coding sequence is TGTGCCAGCAGCTTAGTGGTCGGGGGGATAACCTACGAGCAGTACTTC.

The chain is built from TRBV11-2 and TRBJ1-2; D is undetermined. Germline assignment: CDR1 SGHAT and CDR2 FQNNGV. The V gene lost 0 bases and the J gene lost 7 bases, with 9 bases spanning the gap. This CDR3 has 13 residues. The CDR3 is CASSLERQSGYTF. The CDR3 nucleotides are TGTGCCAGCAGCTTAGAAAGGCAGAGTGGCTACACCTTC.

This clonotype was detected only a few times. V is TRBV29-1 and J is TRBJ1-2; maybe TRBD1 (5 bases). Trimming left V 3 bases short and J 8 bases short, with 13 bases between. Germline CDR1 SQVTM, CDR2 ANQGSEA. This CDR3 has 12 residues. The CDR3 loop is CSVERQSKGYTF. CDR3 sequence (DNA): TGCAGCGTTGAGAGACAGTCAAAGGGCTACACCTTC.

The chain links TRBV4-2 to TRBJ2-7; TRBD1 matches 8 bases. V gave up 1 base and J gave up 5 bases; unmatched junction bases: 7. CDR1 is LGHNA, CDR2 YNFKEQ, per germline. The CDR3 contains 15 residues. CDR3 bases: TGTGCCAGCAGCCAAGTGGGTACAGGGGGTGACGAGCAGTACTTC. Translating gives CASSQVGTGGDEQYF.

There are a few counts of this clonotype. The rearrangement joins TRBV4-1 to TRBJ2-2; D remains ambiguous. V was shortened by 2 bases and J by 0 bases, with 4 bases between the two germline ends. The germline CDR1 and CDR2 sequences are MGHRA and YSYEKL. The length of the CDR3 is 14 residues. The CDR3 DNA reads as TGCGCCAGCAGCCAACCAGCGAACACCGGGGAGCTGTTTTTT. Encoded protein: CASSQPANTGELFF.

This clonotype was picked up a small number of times. This rearrangement joins TRBV11-2 to TRBJ1-2; no reliable D call. Germline values: CDR1 SGHAT, CDR2 FQNNGV. V was pared by 1 base and J by 4 bases, with 7 bases between. The CDR3 is made up of 13 amino acids. This CDR3 is CASSLGPGYGYTF. In DNA, the CDR3 is TGTGCCAGCAGCTTAGGACCGGGCTATGGCTACACCTTC.

This clonotype showed up just a few times. The gene calls are TRBV19 and TRBJ2-2; TRBD2 might be the D (6 bases). The CDR3 covers 18 residues. Germline CDR1 LNHDA, CDR2 SQIVND (reference sequence). V gave up 3 bases and J gave up 3 bases, with 20 bases separating them. This CDR3 is CASSIIPTRLAYTGELFF. The CDR3 bases are TGTGCCAGTAGTATCATTCCCACGAGGCTAGCGTACACCGGGGAGCTGTTTTTT.

V is TRBV20-1 and J is TRBJ2-7; D remains unclear. The CDR3 totals 10 residues. Deletions cut 2 bases from V and 5 bases from J, with 4 bases between. Germline V gene lookup returns CDR1 DFQATT and CDR2 SNEGSKA (reference sequence). The CDR3 region is CSARKDEQYF. The DNA of the CDR3 is TGCAGTGCTAGAAAGGACGAGCAGTACTTC.

This clonotype was counted a few times. The chain employs TRBV7-2 and TRBJ1-1, with D tentatively TRBD1 (5 bases). V lost 5 bases and J 4 bases, leaving 14 bases between the germline ends. The CDR3 consists of 14 residues. The germline CDR1 and CDR2 sequences are SGHTA and FQGNSA. CDR3 sequence reads: CASSPRVLGTEAFF. DNA for the CDR3: TGTGCCAGCAGCCCCAGGGTTTTAGGCACTGAAGCTTTCTTT. The whole variable domain, remainder taken from reference TRBV7-2 and TRBJ1-1, is GAGVSQSPSNKVTEKGKDVELRCDPISGHTALYWYRQSLGQGLEFLIYFQGNSAPDKSGLPSDRFSAERTGGSVSTLTIQRTQQEDSAVYLCASSPRVLGTEAFFGQGTRLTVV.